This T cell receptor beta chain was found in a study of OX40 agonist ivuxolimab in advanced cancers. This CDR3 has 15 residues. Germline V gene data show CDR1 as SGHNT and CDR2 as YENEEA. V dropped 6 bases and J dropped 8 bases, with 20 bases sitting between them. At baseline, cycle 4 day 1, and cycle 7 day 1, blood was sampled. Profiled with immunoSEQ multiplex PCR; TCRdb holds only in-frame clones, not every one. The sample contains 90,000 to 120,000 clones, roughly 90% of which appear only once. The source is an adult with an advanced solid tumor such as melanoma, head and neck, liver or kidney cancer. J is TRBJ2-1 and V is TRBV11-3; tentative D call: TRBD1 (5 bases). This material consisted of CD4+ or CD8+ T cells sorted from blood, taken in a trial of the OX40 agonist ivuxolimab. The chain's CDR3 is CASRDPKGMKDEQFF. Here the CDR3 DNA reads TGTGCCAGCAGAGACCCGAAGGGGATGAAGGATGAGCAGTTCTTC.